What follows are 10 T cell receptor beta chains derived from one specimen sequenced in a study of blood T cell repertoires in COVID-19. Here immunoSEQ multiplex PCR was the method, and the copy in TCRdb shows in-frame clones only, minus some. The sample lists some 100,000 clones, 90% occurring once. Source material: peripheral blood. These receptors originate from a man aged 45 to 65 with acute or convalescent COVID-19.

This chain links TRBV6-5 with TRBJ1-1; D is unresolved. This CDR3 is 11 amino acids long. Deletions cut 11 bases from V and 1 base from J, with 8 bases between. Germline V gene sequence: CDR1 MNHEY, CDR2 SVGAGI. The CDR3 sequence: CAALRNTEAFF. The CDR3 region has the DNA TGTGCCGCTTTGAGGAACACTGAAGCTTTCTTT.

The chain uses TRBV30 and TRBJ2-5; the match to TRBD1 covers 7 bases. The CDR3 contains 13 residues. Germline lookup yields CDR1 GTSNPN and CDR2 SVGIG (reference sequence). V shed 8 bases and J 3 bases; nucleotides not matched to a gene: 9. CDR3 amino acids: CAGDRDRKETQYF. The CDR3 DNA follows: TGTGCCGGTGACCGGGACAGAAAAGAGACCCAGTACTTC.

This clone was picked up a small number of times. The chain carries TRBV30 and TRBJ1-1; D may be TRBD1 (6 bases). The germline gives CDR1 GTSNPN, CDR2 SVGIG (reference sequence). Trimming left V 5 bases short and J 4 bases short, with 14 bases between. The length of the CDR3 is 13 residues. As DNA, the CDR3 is TGTGCCTGGGTTAAGGGGGAGGGCACTGAAGCTTTCTTT. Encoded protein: CAWVKGEGTEAFF.

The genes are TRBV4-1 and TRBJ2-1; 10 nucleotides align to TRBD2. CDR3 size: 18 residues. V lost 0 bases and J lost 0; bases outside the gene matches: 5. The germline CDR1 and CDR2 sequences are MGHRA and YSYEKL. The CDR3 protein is CASSQDPPSGSSYNEQFF. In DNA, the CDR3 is TGCGCCAGCAGCCAAGATCCGCCTAGCGGGAGCTCCTACAATGAGCAGTTCTTC.

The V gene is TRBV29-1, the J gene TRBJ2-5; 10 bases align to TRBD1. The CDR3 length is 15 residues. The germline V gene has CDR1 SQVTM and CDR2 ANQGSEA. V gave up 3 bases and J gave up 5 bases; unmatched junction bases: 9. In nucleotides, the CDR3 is TGCAGCGTTGATGGGGGACAGGGGTGGCGGGAGACCCAGTACTTC. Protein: CSVDGGQGWRETQYF.

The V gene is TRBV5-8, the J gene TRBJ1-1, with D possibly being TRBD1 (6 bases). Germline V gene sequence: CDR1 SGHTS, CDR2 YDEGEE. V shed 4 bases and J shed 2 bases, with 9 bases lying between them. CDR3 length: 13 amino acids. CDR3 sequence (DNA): TGTGCCAGCAGCCCGGGACATAACACTGAAGCTTTCTTT. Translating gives CASSPGHNTEAFF. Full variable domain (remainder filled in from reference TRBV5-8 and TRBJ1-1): EAGVTQSPTHLIKTRGQQATLRCSPISGHTSVYWYQQALGLGLQFLLWYDEGEERNRGNFPPRFSGRQFPNYSSELNVNALELEDSALYLCASSPGHNTEAFFGQGTRLTVV.

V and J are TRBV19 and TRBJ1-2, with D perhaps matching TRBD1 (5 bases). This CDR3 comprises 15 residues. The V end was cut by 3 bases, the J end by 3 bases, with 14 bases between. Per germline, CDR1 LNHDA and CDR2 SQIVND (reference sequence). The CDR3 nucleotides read TGTGCCAGTAGTATGGGGCCAGGCGGGGACTATGGCTACACCTTC. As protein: CASSMGPGGDYGYTF.

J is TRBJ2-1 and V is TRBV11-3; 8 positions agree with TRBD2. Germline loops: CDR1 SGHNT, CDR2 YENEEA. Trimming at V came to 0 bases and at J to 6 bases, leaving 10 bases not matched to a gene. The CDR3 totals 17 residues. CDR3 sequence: CASSLEFGTSGLNEQFF. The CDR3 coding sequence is TGTGCCAGCAGCTTAGAGTTCGGCACTAGCGGTCTCAATGAGCAGTTCTTC.

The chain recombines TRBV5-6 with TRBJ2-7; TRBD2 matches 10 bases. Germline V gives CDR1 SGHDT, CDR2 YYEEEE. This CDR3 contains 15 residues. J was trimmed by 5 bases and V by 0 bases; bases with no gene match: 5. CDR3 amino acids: CASSLDASGRNEQYF. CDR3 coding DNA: TGTGCCAGCAGCTTGGATGCTAGCGGGAGAAACGAGCAGTACTTC.

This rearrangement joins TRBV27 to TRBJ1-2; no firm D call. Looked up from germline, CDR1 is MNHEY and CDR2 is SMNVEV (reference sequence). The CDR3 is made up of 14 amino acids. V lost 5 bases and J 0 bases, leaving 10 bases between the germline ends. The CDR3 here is CASSPYAANYGYTF. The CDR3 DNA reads TGTGCCAGCAGTCCCTATGCCGCTAACTATGGCTACACCTTC.